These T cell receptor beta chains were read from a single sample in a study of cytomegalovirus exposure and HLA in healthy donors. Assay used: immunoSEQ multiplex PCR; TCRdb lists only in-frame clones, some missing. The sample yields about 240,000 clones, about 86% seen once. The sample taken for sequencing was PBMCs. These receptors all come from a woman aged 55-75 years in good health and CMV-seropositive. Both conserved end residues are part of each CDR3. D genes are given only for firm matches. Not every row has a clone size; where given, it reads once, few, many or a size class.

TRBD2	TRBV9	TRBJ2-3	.	TGTGCCAGCAGCACCCGGGGTAGCGGGATCATCCGGGGCACAGATACGCAGTATTTT	CASSTRGSGIIRGTDTQYF
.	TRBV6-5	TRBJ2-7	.	TGTGCCAGCAGTCGCGCTGGTGTGTACGAGCAGTACTTC	CASSRAGVYEQYF
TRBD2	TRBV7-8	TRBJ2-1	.	TGTGCCAGCAGCAAAACTAGCGGGACTTGGAATGAGCAGTTCTTC	CASSKTSGTWNEQFF
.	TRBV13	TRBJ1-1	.	TGTGCCAGCAGCCCCGGGTCCATGAACACTGAAGCTTTCTTT	CASSPGSMNTEAFF
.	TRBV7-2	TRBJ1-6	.	TGTGCCAGCGGAATACAGGGTGCTAATTCACCCCTCCACTTT	CASGIQGANSPLHF
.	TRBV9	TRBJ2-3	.	TGTGCCAGCAGTGGGGGCTCGGCAGATACGCAGTATTTT	CASSGGSADTQYF
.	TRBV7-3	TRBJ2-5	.	TGTGCCAGCAGCTTAATCCAAAAAGAGACCCAGTACTTC	CASSLIQKETQYF
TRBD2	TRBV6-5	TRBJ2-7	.	TGTGCCAGCAGTTCCACTAGCGGGACCTACGAGCAGTACTTC	CASSSTSGTYEQYF
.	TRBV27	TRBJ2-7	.	TGTGCCAGCAGTTTATCCCCACGGTACGAGCAGTACTTC	CASSLSPRYEQYF
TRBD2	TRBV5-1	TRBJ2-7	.	TGCGCCAGTAAGCCTGGGGGAGGGAACTACGAGCAGTACTTC	CASKPGGGNYEQYF
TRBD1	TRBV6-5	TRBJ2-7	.	TGTGCCAGCAGTAGGACAGGGGCCTACGAGCAGTACTTC	CASSRTGAYEQYF
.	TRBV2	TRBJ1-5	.	TGTGCCACAGGGGAGTCTGGAAATCAGCCCCAGCATTTT	CATGESGNQPQHF
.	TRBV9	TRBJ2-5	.	TGTGCCAGCAGCGTCAGCAAAGGGGAAGAGACCCAGTACTTC	CASSVSKGEETQYF
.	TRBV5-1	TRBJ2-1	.	TGCGCCAGCAGCTTGTCTGCCGGGAATGAGCAGTTCTTC	CASSLSAGNEQFF
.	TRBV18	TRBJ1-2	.	TGTGCCAGCTCACCCCAGGGATCCGACTATGGCTACACCTTC	CASSPQGSDYGYTF
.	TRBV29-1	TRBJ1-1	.	TGCAGCGTAGATCTCAGGGGCGGAAACACTGAAGCTTTCTTT	CSVDLRGGNTEAFF
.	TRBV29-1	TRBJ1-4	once	TGCAGCGTTGAAGATCGGGGTCGAACTAATGAAAAACTGTTTTTT	CSVEDRGRTNEKLFF